The present TCR beta chain was sequenced within a study of kidney transplant recipient with SARS-CoV-2 infection. One entry per CDR3 protein results from TCRdb running MiXCR on the reads. The table has under 300,000 distinct CDR3 sequences, less than 35% seen once. This clonotype occurred once. A much larger clone sits a single nucleotide away, making a read error possible. Germline V gene sequence: CDR1 DFQATT, CDR2 SNEGSKA (reference sequence). The CDR3 is 16 residues long. The starting material was a blood sample, obtained at baseline and around day 110 from a kidney transplant recipient. The rearrangement joins TRBV20-1 to TRBJ2-7, with a tentative D call TRBD2 (6 bases). The TCR originated in a male patient in his thirties who had COVID-19 and was a kidney transplant recipient. Some of the T cells might come from the graft donor. The chain's CDR3 is CNARDYTSHETYEQYF. CDR3 DNA: TGCAATGCTAGAGATTATACTAGCCACGAAACATACGAGCAGTACTTC.